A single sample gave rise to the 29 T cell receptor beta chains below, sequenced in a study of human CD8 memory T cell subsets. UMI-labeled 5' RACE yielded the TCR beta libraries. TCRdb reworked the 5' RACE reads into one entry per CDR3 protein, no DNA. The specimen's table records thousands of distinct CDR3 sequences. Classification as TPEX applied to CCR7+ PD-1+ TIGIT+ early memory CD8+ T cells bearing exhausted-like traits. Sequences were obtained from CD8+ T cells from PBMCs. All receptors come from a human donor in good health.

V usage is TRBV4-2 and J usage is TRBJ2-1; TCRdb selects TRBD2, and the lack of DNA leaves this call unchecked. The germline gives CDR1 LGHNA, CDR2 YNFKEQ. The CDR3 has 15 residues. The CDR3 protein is CASSQEEGLGNEQFF.

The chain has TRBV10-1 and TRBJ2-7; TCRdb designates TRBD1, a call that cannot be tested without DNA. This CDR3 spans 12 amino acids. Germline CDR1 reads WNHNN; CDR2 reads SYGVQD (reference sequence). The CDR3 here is CASPRGGTEQYF.

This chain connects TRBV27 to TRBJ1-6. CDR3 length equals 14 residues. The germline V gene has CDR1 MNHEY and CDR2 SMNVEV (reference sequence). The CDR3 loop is CASSLRGGGSPLHF.

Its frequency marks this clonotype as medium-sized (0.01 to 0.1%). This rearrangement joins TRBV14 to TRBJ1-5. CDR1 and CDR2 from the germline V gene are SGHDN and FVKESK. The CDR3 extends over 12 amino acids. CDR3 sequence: CASSQGPGPQHF.

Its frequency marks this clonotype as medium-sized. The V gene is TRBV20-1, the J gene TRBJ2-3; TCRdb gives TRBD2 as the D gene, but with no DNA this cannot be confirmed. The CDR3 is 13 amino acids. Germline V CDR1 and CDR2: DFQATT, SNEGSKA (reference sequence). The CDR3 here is CSANPRPVNTQYF.

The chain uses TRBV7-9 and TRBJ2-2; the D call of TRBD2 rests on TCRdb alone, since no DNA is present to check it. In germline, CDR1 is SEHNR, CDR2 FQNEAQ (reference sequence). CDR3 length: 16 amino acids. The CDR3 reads CASSTFVGGPAGELFF.

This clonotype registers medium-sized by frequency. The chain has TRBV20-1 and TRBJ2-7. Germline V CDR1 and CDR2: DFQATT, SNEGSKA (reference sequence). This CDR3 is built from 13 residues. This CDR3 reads CSARDRMTYEQYF.

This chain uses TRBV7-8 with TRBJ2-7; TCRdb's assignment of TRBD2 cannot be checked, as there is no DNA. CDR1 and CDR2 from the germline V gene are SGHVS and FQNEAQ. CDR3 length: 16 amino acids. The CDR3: CASSLDLAEALNEQYF.

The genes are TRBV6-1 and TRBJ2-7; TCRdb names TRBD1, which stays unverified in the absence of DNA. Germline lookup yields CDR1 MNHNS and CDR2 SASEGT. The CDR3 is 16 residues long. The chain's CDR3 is CASSDPTGGNRYEQYF.

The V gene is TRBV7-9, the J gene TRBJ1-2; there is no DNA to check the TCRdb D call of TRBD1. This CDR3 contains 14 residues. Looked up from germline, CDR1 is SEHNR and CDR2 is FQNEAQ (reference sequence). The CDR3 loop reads CASSPTTGNYGYTF.

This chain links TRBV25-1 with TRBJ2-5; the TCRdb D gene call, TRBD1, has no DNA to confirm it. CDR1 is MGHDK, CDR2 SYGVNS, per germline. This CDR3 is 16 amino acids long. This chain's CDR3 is CASSESVVPGQETQYF.

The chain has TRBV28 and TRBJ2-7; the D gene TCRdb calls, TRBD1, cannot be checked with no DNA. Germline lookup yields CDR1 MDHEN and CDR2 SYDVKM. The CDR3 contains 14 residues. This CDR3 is CASSLDSSSYEQYF.

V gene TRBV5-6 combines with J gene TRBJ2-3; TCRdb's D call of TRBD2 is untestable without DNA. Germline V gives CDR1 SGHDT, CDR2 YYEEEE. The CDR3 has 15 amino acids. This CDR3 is CASSLALANTDTQYF.

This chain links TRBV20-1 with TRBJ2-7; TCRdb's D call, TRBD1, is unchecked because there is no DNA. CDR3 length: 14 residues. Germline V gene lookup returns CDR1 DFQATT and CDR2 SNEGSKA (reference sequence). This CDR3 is CSARPQGPPYEQYF.

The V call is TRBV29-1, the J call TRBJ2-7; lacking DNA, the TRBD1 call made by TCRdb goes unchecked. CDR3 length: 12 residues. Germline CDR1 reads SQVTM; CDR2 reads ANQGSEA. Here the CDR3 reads CSVGTGGNEQYF.

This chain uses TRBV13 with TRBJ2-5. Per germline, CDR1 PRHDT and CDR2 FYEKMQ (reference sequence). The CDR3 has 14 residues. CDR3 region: CASSLGQEQETQYF.

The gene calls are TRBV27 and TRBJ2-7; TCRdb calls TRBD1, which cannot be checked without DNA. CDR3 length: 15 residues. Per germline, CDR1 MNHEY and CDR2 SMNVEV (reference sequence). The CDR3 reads CASSSRGDRGGEQYF.

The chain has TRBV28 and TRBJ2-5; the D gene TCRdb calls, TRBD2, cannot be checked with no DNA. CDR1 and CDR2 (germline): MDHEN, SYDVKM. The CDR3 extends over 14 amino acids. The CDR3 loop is CASWGGVDQETQYF.

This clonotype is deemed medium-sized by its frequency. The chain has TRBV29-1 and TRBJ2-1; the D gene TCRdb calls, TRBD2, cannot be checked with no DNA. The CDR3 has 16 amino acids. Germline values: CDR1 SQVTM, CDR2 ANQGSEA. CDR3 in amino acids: CSVGLAANDPYNEQFF.

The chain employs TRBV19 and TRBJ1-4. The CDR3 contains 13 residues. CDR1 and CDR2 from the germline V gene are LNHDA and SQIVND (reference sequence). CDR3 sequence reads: CASSIWESEKLFF.

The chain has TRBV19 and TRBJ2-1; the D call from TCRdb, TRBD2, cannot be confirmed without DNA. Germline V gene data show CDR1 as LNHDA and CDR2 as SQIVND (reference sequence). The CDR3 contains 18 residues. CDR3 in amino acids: CASSMAWASGGSYNEQFF.

The CDR3 sequence: CASSPSAGTSYEQYF. The J gene is TRBJ2-7, the V gene TRBV9; lacking DNA, the TRBD2 call made by TCRdb goes unchecked. Germline V lookup: CDR1 SGDLS, CDR2 YYNGEE. This CDR3 is 15 amino acids long.

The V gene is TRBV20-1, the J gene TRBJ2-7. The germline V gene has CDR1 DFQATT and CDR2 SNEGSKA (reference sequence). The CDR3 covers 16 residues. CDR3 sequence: CSARDVIQKISYEQYF.

The CDR3 reads CASSSGTGGYEQYF. The chain is built from TRBV5-4 and TRBJ2-7; TCRdb's D gene call, TRBD1, goes unchecked for lack of DNA. CDR3 length: 14 amino acids. CDR1 is SGHNT and CDR2 is YYREEE in the germline V gene (reference sequence).

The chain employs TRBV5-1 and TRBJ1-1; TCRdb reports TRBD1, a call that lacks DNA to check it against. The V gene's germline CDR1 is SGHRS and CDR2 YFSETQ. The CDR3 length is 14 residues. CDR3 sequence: CASSLGGTGLEAFF.

CDR3: CASSYNGRETQYF. V usage is TRBV28 and J usage is TRBJ2-5. This CDR3 is built from 13 residues. CDR1 MDHEN and CDR2 SYDVKM come from the germline V gene.

This CDR3 is CASSLVGVMDMSNQPQHF. The chain combines TRBV7-4 with TRBJ1-5; the TCRdb D gene call, TRBD1, has no DNA to confirm it. Germline lookup yields CDR1 SGHVT and CDR2 SQSDAQ. There are 18 residues in the CDR3.

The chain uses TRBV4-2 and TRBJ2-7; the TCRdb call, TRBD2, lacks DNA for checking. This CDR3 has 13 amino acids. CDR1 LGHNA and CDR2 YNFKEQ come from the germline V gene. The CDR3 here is CASSQPPQYEQYF.

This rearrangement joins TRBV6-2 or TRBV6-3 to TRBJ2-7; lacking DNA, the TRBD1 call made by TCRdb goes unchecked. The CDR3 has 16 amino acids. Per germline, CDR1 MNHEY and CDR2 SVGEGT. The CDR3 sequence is CASSYGRGQGVSEQYF.